This T cell receptor beta chain was obtained from a study of T cells after posttransplantation cyclophosphamide. This related bone marrow graft donor gave peripheral blood on the day of marrow donation. Libraries were prepared by immunoSEQ multiplex PCR; TCRdb keeps only in-frame clonotypes and omits some of them. The sample has about 15,000 clones, over 80% seen once; the top ten hold roughly 0.86%. Findings of the study overall: Recipient CMV seropositivity and CMV reactivation strongly tracked TRB clonality. Later post-transplant blood repertoires were often dominated by donor CD8+ memory clones.

About this clone: Its antigen is undetermined.

The CDR3 has 16 residues. V trimming: 4 bases; J trimming: 2 bases; junction bases outside the gene matches: 9. CDR1 SGHDT and CDR2 YYEEEE come from the germline V gene. The TCR originated in a man aged 50 or older in good health, CMV-negative, and a related stem cell transplant donor. Sequencing input: memory CD4+ T cells sorted from PBMCs. V gene TRBV5-6 combines with J gene TRBJ2-1, with 7 bases aligning to TRBD2. The CDR3 here is CASSPRGWGAYNEQFF. The CDR3 bases are TGTGCCAGCAGCCCGCGGGGGTGGGGTGCCTACAATGAGCAGTTCTTC.